Sequencing of this T cell receptor (beta chain) was carried out in a study of blood T cell repertoires in COVID-19. Overall study context: T cells, B-cell-depleted T cells, or PBMCs provided the cDNA or gDNA that served as material.

Ages ranged from about 18 to 89 years, with residence in about 23 US areas. Participants' own reports of clinical history determined their cohort assignment. Germline CDR1 and CDR2: SQVTM and ANQGSEA. V lost 4 bases, J lost 5 bases, and 15 bases lay in between. The CDR3 has 14 residues. Libraries were prepared by immunoSEQ multiplex PCR; TCRdb keeps only in-frame clonotypes and omits some of them. The sample has 150,000 to 200,000 clones; approximately 92% are singletons. This TCR was recovered from a middle-aged woman with acute COVID-19. The chain has TRBV29-1 and TRBJ2-1, with D unresolved. Sequencing used PBMCs or T cells enriched from blood (not recorded which). CDR3 loop: CSVVSIRLNNEQFF. The CDR3 DNA sequence: TGCAGCGTTGTGAGTATCAGGTTAAACAATGAGCAGTTCTTC.